Each of the 25 T cell receptor beta chains below was sequenced from the same sample in a study of blood T cells in healthy people across ages. Combining a sample-barcoded 5' primer with a J-beta primer mix, a second PCR ran for roughly 7 to 12 cycles. One entry per CDR3 protein, called by TCRdb with MiXCR from the 5' RACE reads. Among more than 550,000 distinct CDR3 sequences listed, approximately 21% were seen once. Sample: blood. The receptors were sampled from a man aged 70 or older in good health.

The chain uses TRBV6-5 and TRBJ2-1, with D unclear. The germline V gene has CDR1 MNHEY and CDR2 SVGAGI. V was shortened by 7 bases and J by 0 bases, with 13 bases between the two germline ends. CDR3 length equals 15 residues. CDR3 nucleotide sequence: TGTGCCAGCATTGGACGCCAGAGCTCCTACAATGAGCAGTTCTTC. Translated: CASIGRQSSYNEQFF.

The table lists this clonotype with a few counts. J is TRBJ1-2 and V is TRBV13; tentatively, D is TRBD1 (5 bases). The CDR3 is 13 amino acids. CDR1 is PRHDT and CDR2 is FYEKMQ in the germline V gene (reference sequence). Trimming took off 5 bases at V and 2 bases at J, with 9 bases between the two ends. The CDR3 spells CASSASGNYGYTF. DNA of the CDR3: TGTGCCAGCAGCGCCTCAGGGAACTATGGCTACACCTTC.

This clonotype was observed a handful of times. The chain uses TRBV20-1 and TRBJ1-1; D unresolved. There are 14 residues in the CDR3. Germline V lookup: CDR1 DFQATT, CDR2 SNEGSKA (reference sequence). With 0 bases removed from V and 3 bases from J, the gap between germline ends came to 11 bases. The chain's CDR3 is CSARDRGSDTEAFF. The CDR3 DNA reads as TGCAGTGCTAGAGATCGGGGTTCGGACACTGAAGCTTTCTTT.

The CDR3 region is CASSLRGMAGGRSDEQFF. CDR3 DNA: TGCGCCAGCAGCTTGAGGGGGATGGCGGGAGGCCGCAGCGATGAGCAGTTCTTC. The chain has TRBV5-1 and TRBJ2-5; 8 bases match TRBD2. The J call may be mistaken, given a closer DNA end match to TRBJ2-1. In germline, CDR1 is SGHRS, CDR2 YFSETQ. The CDR3 contains 18 residues.

This clonotype was counted a few times. This chain joins TRBV27 and TRBJ1-1, with D uncertain. V lost 2 bases to trimming and J lost 0 bases, with 13 bases between them. The CDR3 is 16 amino acids. Germline-derived CDR1 and CDR2 are MNHEY and SMNVEV (reference sequence). The CDR3, as DNA: TGTGCCAGCAGTTTAAGATCGAAAACCATGAACACTGAAGCTTTCTTT. Its protein is CASSLRSKTMNTEAFF.

This clonotype was seen once. The CDR3 nucleotides are TGTGCCAGCAGCTTAGCACGGGTTCACACTGAAGCTTTCTTT. It encodes CASSLARVHTEAFF. This chain links TRBV7-9 with TRBJ1-1; D uncertain. CDR1 is SEHNR, CDR2 FQNEAQ, per germline (reference sequence). V gave up 0 bases and J gave up 3 bases, with 8 bases separating them. The CDR3 extends over 14 amino acids.

This clonotype has only a few counts. The genes are TRBV12-3 or TRBV12-4 and TRBJ2-7; D gene uncertain. V was shortened by 5 bases and J by 3 bases, with 14 bases between the two germline ends. The CDR3 is made up of 14 amino acids. The CDR3, as DNA: TGTGCCAGCAGTGTTGGCGGTATATACTACGAGCAGTACTTC. Protein: CASSVGGIYYEQYF.

There are a few counts of this clonotype. The CDR3 DNA is TGTGCCAGCATTTCCCTGCGGTCCTACGAGCAGTACGTC. It translates to CASISLRSYEQYV. The rearrangement uses TRBV27 and TRBJ2-1; no firm D call. The J call is in doubt because the DNA end fits TRBJ2-7 better. Germline V gene sequence: CDR1 MNHEY, CDR2 SMNVEV (reference sequence). CDR3 length equals 13 residues.

The sample holds a few counts of this clonotype. The chain recombines TRBV2 with TRBJ1-1; D is unresolved. V was trimmed by 5 bases and J by 0 bases, leaving 13 bases between them. Germline V lookup: CDR1 SNHLY, CDR2 FYNNEI. This CDR3 has 15 amino acids. Here the CDR3 DNA reads TGTGCCAGCAGTCTACAACGGGAGATGAACACTGAAGCTTTCTTT. Protein sequence: CASSLQREMNTEAFF.

The V and J genes are TRBV7-8 and TRBJ2-1, with 9 nucleotides matching TRBD2. Germline V gives CDR1 SGHVS, CDR2 FQNEAQ. The length of the CDR3 is 16 residues. The trim removed 0 bases at V and 9 bases at J, leaving 9 bases unmatched. CDR3: CASSLASQRGALEQFF. In DNA form, the CDR3 reads TGTGCCAGCAGCTTAGCTTCCCAGCGGGGGGCCCTTGAGCAGTTCTTC.

The chain recombines TRBV5-1 with TRBJ1-1; 8 bases match TRBD1. Germline V gives CDR1 SGHRS, CDR2 YFSETQ. CDR3 length: 14 amino acids. Trimming cost V 4 bases and J 3 bases; bases outside gene matches: 5. The CDR3 DNA reads as TGCGCCAGCAGCAAAGGACAGGGCTACACTGAAGCTTTCTTT. Its protein is CASSKGQGYTEAFF.

The chain couples TRBV20-1 to TRBJ2-3; 7 bases align to TRBD1. Germline CDR1 DFQATT, CDR2 SNEGSKA (reference sequence). The CDR3 has 11 amino acids. V lost 5 bases, J lost 8 bases, and 4 bases stayed unmatched. The CDR3: CSARQGSTQYF. CDR3 DNA: TGCAGTGCTCGACAGGGCTCTACGCAGTATTTT.

The rearrangement joins TRBV7-2 to TRBJ2-5, with 9 bases fitting TRBD2. The CDR3 length is 15 residues. V lost 2 bases and J lost 5; bases outside the gene matches: 6. Per germline, CDR1 SGHTA and CDR2 FQGNSA. The DNA of the CDR3 is TGTGCCAGCAGCTTAAGGGCTAGCGGGGTGGAGACCCAGTACTTC. Encoded protein: CASSLRASGVETQYF.

This clonotype was detected many times. The CDR3 sequence: CASSLGLASNYGYTF. CDR3 DNA: TGTGCCAGCAGCTTGGGGTTAGCCTCGAACTATGGCTACACCTTC. The chain is built from TRBV5-5 and TRBJ1-2; D is uncertain. The CDR3 spans 15 residues. Trimming removed 0 bases at V and 2 bases at J, with 11 bases between. The germline V gene encodes CDR1 SGHKS and CDR2 YYEKEE (reference sequence). The whole variable domain, remainder taken from reference TRBV5-5 and TRBJ1-2, is DAGVTQSPTHLIKTRGQQVTLRCSPISGHKSVSWYQQVLGQGPQFIFQYYEKEERGRGNFPDRFSARQFPNYSSELNVNALLLGDSALYLCASSLGLASNYGYTFGSGTRLTVV.

This clonotype was counted only a few times. The chain employs TRBV6-5 and TRBJ1-2, with no clear D. Trimming took off 2 bases at V and 7 bases at J, with 5 bases between the two ends. Germline CDR1 and CDR2: MNHEY and SVGAGI. The CDR3 loop spans 11 amino acids. The CDR3 region has the DNA TGTGCCAGCAGTTACGGCTCTGGCTACACCTTC. Amino acid sequence: CASSYGSGYTF.

This clonotype was recorded a few times. The rearrangement uses TRBV7-8 and TRBJ2-1; D might be TRBD1 or TRBD2, each matching 5 bases. Judging by the DNA end, TRBJ2-5 fits better; the J call may be wrong. CDR1 and CDR2 from the germline V gene are SGHVS and FQNEAQ. The CDR3 contains 15 residues. DNA for the CDR3: TGTGCCAGCAGCGGACTGGGTGGGGGCCAAGAGACCCAGTACTTC. Residues: CASSGLGGGQETQYF.

The J gene is TRBJ2-7, the V gene TRBV18; 8 positions agree with TRBD1. The CDR3 covers 14 residues. V dropped 3 bases and J dropped 4; count of bases not matched to a gene: 5. Germline values: CDR1 KGHSH, CDR2 LQKENI. CDR3 loop: CASSPLQGAYEQYF. As DNA, the CDR3 is TGTGCCAGCTCACCCCTGCAGGGGGCGTACGAGCAGTACTTC.

The sample holds a few counts of this clonotype. The genes are TRBV3-1 and TRBJ1-2; 8 bases are shared with TRBD1. This CDR3 has 15 residues. The germline gives CDR1 LGHDT, CDR2 YNNKEL (reference sequence). V shed 0 bases, J shed 12 bases, and the junction held 12 bases outside the gene matches. The CDR3 reads CASSQDRSGGLGHTF. The CDR3 DNA reads as TGTGCCAGCAGCCAAGATCGGTCAGGGGGCTTGGGCCACACCTTC.

This clonotype came up a few times. The rearrangement joins TRBV12-3 or TRBV12-4 to TRBJ2-1; the D gene is possibly TRBD2 (6 bases). The length of the CDR3 is 14 residues. The V gene lost 4 bases and the J gene lost 4 bases, with 11 bases spanning the gap. In DNA, the CDR3 is TGTGCCAGCAGTTGGGGACTTGCATACAATGAGCAGTTCTTC. Its protein product is CASSWGLAYNEQFF.

As to this clonotype: It is likely a read error, because the conserved phenylalanine at the end of the CDR3 is missing. The DNA is left out, because the CDR3 cannot be placed on it with certainty; the CDR3 is given as TCRdb lists it. The chain uses TRBV12-3 or TRBV12-4 and TRBJ2-3; the D call in the table, TRBD1, was not verified against the DNA. The CDR3 comprises 12 residues, both ends counted. CDR3 residues: CASSRGADTEYS.

This clonotype occurred many times. The V and J genes are TRBV18 and TRBJ2-1; TRBD2 aligns across 11 bases. This CDR3 has 15 residues. CDR1 and CDR2 (germline): KGHSH, LQKENI. V shed 8 bases and J 4 bases; nucleotides not matched to a gene: 7. The CDR3 DNA sequence: TGTGCCAGCAGCCCTCGGACTAGCGGGTACAATGAGCAGTTCTTC. Amino acids: CASSPRTSGYNEQFF.

This clonotype has a handful of counts. The chain carries TRBV3-1 and TRBJ2-2, with D hard to call. CDR3 length: 13 residues. V shed 3 bases and J shed 5 bases, with 7 bases lying between them. CDR1 and CDR2 (germline): LGHDT, YNNKEL (reference sequence). The CDR3 loop is CASSHRRTGELFF. CDR3 sequence (DNA): TGTGCCAGCAGCCATAGAAGGACCGGGGAGCTGTTTTTT.

This clonotype has a handful of counts. Germline and junction disagree at one end, which may indicate a read error. For the CDR3, the DNA is TGTGCCAGCAGCCAAAGTCAAGCCAGGGGGCTCGACGGGGAGCTGCTTTTT. It specifies CASSQSQARGLDGELLF. This chain joins TRBV3-1 and TRBJ2-2; TRBD1 matches 8 bases. CDR1 and CDR2 from the germline V gene are LGHDT and YNNKEL (reference sequence). The CDR3 runs 17 residues.

This clonotype was observed a handful of times. The rearrangement links TRBV6-5 to TRBJ2-6; D is unclear. With 2 bases removed from V and 0 bases from J, the gap between germline ends came to 11 bases. The CDR3 is 17 residues long. CDR1 is MNHEY, CDR2 SVGAGI, per germline. The CDR3 is CASSYKGKASGANVLTF. As DNA, the CDR3 is TGTGCCAGCAGTTACAAGGGAAAGGCCTCTGGGGCCAACGTCCTGACTTTC.

In this sample, this clonotype turned up a few times. DNA of the CDR3: TGTGCCAGCTCACCAGTTCTAGCGGACACAGATACGCAGTATTTT. Translated, it gives CASSPVLADTDTQYF. The rearrangement uses TRBV18 and TRBJ2-3, with 7 bases fitting TRBD2. This CDR3 has 15 residues. The germline CDR1 and CDR2 sequences are KGHSH and LQKENI. V shed 2 bases and J 2 bases; nucleotides not matched to a gene: 4.